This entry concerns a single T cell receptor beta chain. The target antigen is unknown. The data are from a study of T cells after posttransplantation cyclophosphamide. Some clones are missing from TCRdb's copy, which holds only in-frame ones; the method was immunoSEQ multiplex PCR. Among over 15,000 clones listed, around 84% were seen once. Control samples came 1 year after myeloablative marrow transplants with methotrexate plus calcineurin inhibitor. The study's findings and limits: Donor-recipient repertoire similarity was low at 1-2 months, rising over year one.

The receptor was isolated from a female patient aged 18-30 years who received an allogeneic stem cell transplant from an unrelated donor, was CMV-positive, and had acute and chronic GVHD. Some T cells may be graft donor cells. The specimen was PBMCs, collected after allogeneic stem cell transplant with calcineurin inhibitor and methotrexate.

CDR3 nucleotides: TGTGCCAGCAAGATTAACGGGATTGGGGATGAGCAGTTCTTC. Protein sequence: CASKINGIGDEQFF. The chain is built from TRBV19 and TRBJ2-1, with D perhaps matching TRBD2 (5 bases). There are 14 residues in the CDR3. Germline CDR1 and CDR2: LNHDA and SQIVND (reference sequence). V lost 9 bases and J 8 bases, leaving 20 bases between the germline ends.